This TCR beta chain was recorded in a study of cytomegalovirus exposure and HLA in healthy donors (dated by TCRdb to about 2017). With respect to the entire study: In an earlier analysis of approximately 640 of the donors, 276 Gb of sequence data and about 110 million unique TCR beta sequences from some 170 million T cells were reported. An earlier analysis of about 620 of the donors applied high-throughput TCR beta sequencing to assess whether each TCR beta V gene segment acted as functional or pseudogenic. A later analysis re-examined previously published TCR beta repertoires from roughly 720 donors and added high-resolution HLA genotyping to investigate patterns of TCR occurrence. The number of typed donors differed by locus: 629-630 for A, B, C, DRB1 and DQB1; approximately 520 for DQA1; about 600 for DPA1; and roughly 450 for DPB1. HLA typing covered class I and class II loci at four-digit resolution. Every discovery cohort repertoire had been produced on one sequencing platform. On average, roughly 240,000 unique TCR beta nucleotide sequences were sequenced per donor among about 400 genotyped donors of the cohort, with about 17% of those sequences being non-productive. Approximately 330 gigabases of sequencing data and 70 million to 95 million unique TCR sequences made up an early release that covered approximately 650 HLA-typed donors. Along with the approximately 700-subject first cohort, a separate validation cohort of approximately 110 different subjects was used. The T cell repertoires of 550 to 850 subjects were profiled by immunosequencing and related to cytomegalovirus serostatus. High-throughput TCR immunosequencing, statistical association of individual TCRs with disease status, and machine learning were combined to predict cytomegalovirus infection status. Roughly 5 DR-DQ haplotypes were handled as single units for association and clustering, since linkage in the cohort was strong. In the later analysis, no new phenotypic data were used to find candidate immune exposures; instead, reliance was placed on TCR beta sequences and their occurrence across donors. Of the approximately 400 genotyped donors, 81% were placed in the genetic ancestry cluster associated with self-reported Caucasian donors. A later genetic analysis used genome-wide SNP genotypes for 398 of the 666 donors, treating that subset as a discovery cohort. Alongside the repertoire data, information on donor age, sex, ethnicity and CMV serostatus was compiled. The study aimed to test whether cataloging public T cell receptors could reveal signatures of past pathogen exposure.

The receptor library was made with the immunoSEQ multiplex PCR assay. For the multiplex PCR, a mixture combining 60 forward primers for TCR Vbeta segments and 13 reverse primers for TCR Jbeta segments was used. The CDR3 region of rearranged TCR beta genes was amplified from genomic DNA with a multiplex PCR assay. Amplified TCR beta libraries were sequenced as 87-base-pair reads on the Illumina HiSeq System. In the original analysis: Across the 500 to 750 repertoires, a later analysis counted some 81 million unique TCR beta chains, around 11 million of which were shared by at least two donors. Raw reads were error-corrected and collapsed into unique sequences with a nearest-neighbor algorithm that merged closely related sequences to remove PCR and sequencing errors. CDR3 sequences were aligned to IMGT reference sequences to assign V, D and J gene segments. For a sequence to be retained, a match of at least six nucleotides to both a V gene segment and a J gene segment was required. Rearrangements were called productive when the CDR3 lacked stop codons and stayed in frame with V and J; all others were non-productive. Following IMGT convention, CDR3 was defined as the stretch from the second conserved V-encoded cysteine up to the conserved J-encoded phenylalanine. The earlier analysis of 500 to 750 of the donors excluded any sequence lacking an unambiguous match to a single V gene segment. An earlier analysis of several hundred of the donors called V segments functional above 56.7% productive rearrangements and segregating when the between-donor standard deviation exceeded 5%. A statistical classification framework was developed to diagnose cytomegalovirus status using the catalog of TCR beta chain sequences. A later analysis assigned V and J genes by comparing TCR nucleotide sequences with IMGT/GENE-DB human TR gene sequences. A later analysis assigned CDR3 sequences and most-parsimonious VDJ recombination scenarios with the TCRdist pipeline. In a later analysis, each TCR beta chain was defined by its CDR3 amino acid sequence together with its V-gene family, and reads without a unique V-gene family were excluded. To address suspected cross-contamination and a sequencing artifact, a later analysis removed a few hundred highly shared, low-generation-probability nucleotide sequences. A later analysis calculated a clonal expansion index for each public chain from normalized within-repertoire ranks of inferred template counts. In a later analysis, generation probabilities were computed using a VDJ recombination model fitted to out-of-frame rearrangements, and the results were checked against IGoR. In a later analysis, TCR-TCR, TCR-HLA and TCR-CMV co-occurrence was scored with hypergeometric tests, and a repertoire-size bias correction was applied to TCR pairs. To estimate false discovery rates, a later analysis permuted the HLA or CMV assignments 20 times. A later analysis grouped co-occurring TCRs with DBSCAN, adding TCRdist sequence similarity when clustering within HLA-allele-positive subsets. Repertoires with fewer than 30,000 or more than 120,000 public chains were left out of co-occurrence clustering, as were several repertoires with anomalous nucleotide sharing. The immuneACCESS repertoire file appears here via TCRdb, limited to in-frame rearrangements. These files lack a portion of the clones; in checked studies, under half of the deficit traces to unresolved V genes, and the cause of the others is not known. Clonal size and the V and J genes are those of that table, whereas D and trimming came from the DNA. The sample table contains more than 80,000 clones; only one count was recorded for around 64% of them. The ten largest clones capture around 2% of the sample.

This clone has more than one count but fewer than ten. Its antigen has not been determined. No per-base quality is available; no much larger clone lies one base away. The cohort was made up of around 720 healthy bone marrow donors. Cohort members were all nominally healthy when sampled, although unrecorded immune exposures were likely present. CMV serostatus was recorded as positive for 289 and negative for about 50% of the roughly 670 cohort members, whereas no CMV serostatus was recorded for the donor in question. Every donor gave a peripheral blood sample, and the peripheral blood mononuclear cells from that sample were used for TCR beta sequencing. The Qiagen DNeasy Blood Extraction Kit was used to extract genomic DNA from the blood cell samples. What the study reported, not specific to this receptor: In the study, 164 TCR beta chains were listed as associated with cytomegalovirus. According to a later analysis, TCR association rates differed among HLA loci, with DRB1 alleles showing the most associated TCRs and HLA-C alleles showing the fewest. Most TCR sequences were observed very rarely across donors, whereas some public TCRs were present in many individuals. About 17 rarely observed V segments, including chromosome 9 orphons, were excluded from the earlier analysis of about 610 of the donors because counts were too low. In a later analysis, 16,951 TCR beta sequences were associated with specific HLA alleles at a false discovery rate of 0.05. The cohort was sequenced for TCR beta chains only, and without alpha or paired-chain data the features that could be detected were limited. A few of the identified cytomegalovirus-associated TCR beta chains were confirmed in vitro to be specific for cytomegalovirus antigens. In an earlier analysis of around 500 of the donors, most TCR beta V segments appeared in productive rearrangements about 90% or about 30% of the time, broadly matching IMGT annotations. The presence/absence analyses assumed that sequencing depth was roughly uniform across donors, and that assumption may not be true. It was suggested by the authors that the approach could potentially be generalized to other disease states and immunological phenotypes. For the cohort, immune exposure information was limited to CMV serostatus. In a later genetic analysis, fewer N-insertions in productive TCRs were reported among donors in an Asian-associated ancestry cluster than the approximately 630-donor mean. An association between a missense DCLRE1C variant and V-gene and J-gene trimming of TCR beta chains was found in a later genetic analysis and replicated in an independent cohort. The 87-base-pair reads could not distinguish some IMGT-functional V segments, including TRBV6-2 and TRBV6-3, so those segments were excluded. A further reported finding was that TCR beta sequences accurately predicted the HLA-A and HLA-B alleles for most subjects in the first cohort. Several of the top co-occurrence clusters appeared to be linked to parvovirus B19, influenza, CMV and Epstein-Barr virus, according to a later analysis. Linkage disequilibrium might explain the correlated functional status among segregating V segments, but an unknown experimental factor could not be ruled out. In a later analysis, HLA-associated TCR beta chains showed more clonal expansion and lower generation probabilities than non-associated chains that were equally common. Because some donors lacked HLA typing at each locus, the association tests relied only on the typed subset. Most CMV-associated TCR beta chains appeared to be HLA-restricted in a later analysis, and the HLA associations seemed to be driven largely by CMV exposure. The sequencing pipeline was judged likely to have produced a cluster of highly shared sequence variants as a technical artifact. When HLA alleles, especially DR and DQ, strongly co-occurred, attributing TCR associations to individual alleles was difficult. The classifier was reported to diagnose cytomegalovirus status with high specificity and sensitivity in both the original and validation cohorts.

Measured from the cysteine to the phenylalanine, the CDR3 is 14 residues long. The only DNA kept is the CDR3, 42 bases in frame from the first base. V is shortened by 3 bases, J by 7 bases, and the region joining them spans 13 bases. Via the germline V gene, CDR1 is MGHRA and CDR2 YSYEKL. The sequencing input was PBMCs. This chain joins TRBV4-1 to TRBJ1-3; the D gene is possibly TRBD1, with 5 bases matching. This TCR derives from a human donor in good health. The DNA is as follows: TGCGCCAGCAGCCACCCGGGACTGAGGAACACCATATATTTT. It translates as CASSHPGLRNTIYF.